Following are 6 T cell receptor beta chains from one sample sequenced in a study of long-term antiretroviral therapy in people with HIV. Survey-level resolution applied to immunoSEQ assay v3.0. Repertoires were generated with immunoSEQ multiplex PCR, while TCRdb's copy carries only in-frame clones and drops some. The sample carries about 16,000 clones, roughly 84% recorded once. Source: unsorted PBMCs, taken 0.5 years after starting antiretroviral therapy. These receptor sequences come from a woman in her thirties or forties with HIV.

DNA of the CDR3: TGTGCCTCAAGCAACAGCCTAGCCAATCAGCCCCAGCATTTT. This codes for CASSNSLANQPQHF. V gene TRBV10-3 combines with J gene TRBJ1-5, with D unresolved. The CDR3 runs to 14 residues. Germline V gene sequence: CDR1 ENHRY, CDR2 SYGVKD. V lost 11 bases to trimming and J lost 3 bases, with 17 bases between them.

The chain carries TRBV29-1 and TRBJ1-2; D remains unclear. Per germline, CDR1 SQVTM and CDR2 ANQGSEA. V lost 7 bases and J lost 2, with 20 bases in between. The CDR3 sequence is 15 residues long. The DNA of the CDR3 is TGCAGCGGGACTTTACTGGACCCTTCCAACTATGGCTACACCTTC. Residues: CSGTLLDPSNYGYTF.

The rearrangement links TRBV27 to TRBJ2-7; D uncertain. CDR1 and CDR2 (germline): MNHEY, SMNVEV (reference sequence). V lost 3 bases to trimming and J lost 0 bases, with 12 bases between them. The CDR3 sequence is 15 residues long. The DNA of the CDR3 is TGTGCCAGCAGTTTGAAGGGCTTAAGCTCCTACGAGCAGTACTTC. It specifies CASSLKGLSSYEQYF.

The CDR3, as DNA: TGTGCCAGCTCACCAGAAGGAAGGTACGAGCAGTACTTC. This codes for CASSPEGRYEQYF. The chain is built from TRBV18 and TRBJ2-7; D ambiguous. This CDR3 is 13 amino acids long. V was shortened by 2 bases and J by 4 bases, with 9 bases between the two germline ends. The V gene's germline CDR1 is KGHSH and CDR2 LQKENI. Using reference TRBV18 and TRBJ2-7 for the parts outside the CDR3, the full variable domain is NAGVMQNPRHLVRRRGQEARLRCSPMKGHSHVYWYRQLPEEGLKFMVYLQKENIIDESGMPKERFSAEFPKEGPSILRIQQVVRGDSAAYFCASSPEGRYEQYFGPGTRLTVT.

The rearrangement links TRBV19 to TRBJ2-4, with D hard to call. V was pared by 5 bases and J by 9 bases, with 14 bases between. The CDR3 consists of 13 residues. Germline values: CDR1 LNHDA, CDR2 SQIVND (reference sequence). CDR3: CASSSVSTGIQYF. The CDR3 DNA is TGTGCCAGTAGTTCGGTGAGCACGGGCATTCAGTACTTC.

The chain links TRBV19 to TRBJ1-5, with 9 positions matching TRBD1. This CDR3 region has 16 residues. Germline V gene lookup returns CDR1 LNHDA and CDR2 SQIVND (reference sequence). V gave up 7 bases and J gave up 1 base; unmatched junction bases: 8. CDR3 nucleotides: TGTGCCAGTAACGACAGGGGGAAGGGAAGCAATCAGCCCCAGCATTTT. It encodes CASNDRGKGSNQPQHF.